This T cell receptor (beta chain) derives from a study of cytomegalovirus exposure and HLA in healthy donors. Background on the study: Earlier, 180 million or so T cells were analyzed, and 90 million to 140 million unique TCR beta sequences were found among them. Broader study findings: As a later analysis showed, a missense DCLRE1C variant was linked to trimming of TCR beta V- and J-genes. CMV antigen specificity was confirmed in vitro for three CMV-associated chains.

As regards this clone: Its specificity is not known.

CDR3 length: 14 amino acids. Trimming removed 0 bases at V and 5 bases at J, with 11 bases between. CDR1 is SGHNT and CDR2 is YYREEE in the germline V gene (reference sequence). The PCR used 60 Vbeta and 13 Jbeta primers. Sequenced by immunoSEQ multiplex PCR; TCRdb stores in-frame clones only, minus some. The data contain around 140,000 clones, approximately 80% of them seen just once; the ten biggest clones take up about 5%. Sequenced: PBMCs. This receptor was identified in a man aged 35-49 years in good health and CMV-seronegative. The chain couples TRBV5-4 to TRBJ2-5; D is possibly TRBD2 (5 bases). DNA for the CDR3: TGTGCCAGCAGCTTGGCCGGGGTGGTGGAGACCCAGTACTTC. It is translated as CASSLAGVVETQYF.